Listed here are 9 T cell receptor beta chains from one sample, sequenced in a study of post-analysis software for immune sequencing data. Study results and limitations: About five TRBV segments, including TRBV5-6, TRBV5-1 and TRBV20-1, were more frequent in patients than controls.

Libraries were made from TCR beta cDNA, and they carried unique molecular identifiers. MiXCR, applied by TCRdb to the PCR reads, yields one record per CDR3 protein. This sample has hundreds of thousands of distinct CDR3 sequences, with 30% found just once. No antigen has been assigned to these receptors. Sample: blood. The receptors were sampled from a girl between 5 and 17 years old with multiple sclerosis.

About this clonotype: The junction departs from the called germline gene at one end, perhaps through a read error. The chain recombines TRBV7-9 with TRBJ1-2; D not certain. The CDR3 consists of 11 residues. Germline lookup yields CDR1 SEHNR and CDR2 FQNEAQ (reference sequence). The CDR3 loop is CACSPGVGYTF. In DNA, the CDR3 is TGTGCCTGCAGCCCCGGAGTCGGCTACACCTTC.

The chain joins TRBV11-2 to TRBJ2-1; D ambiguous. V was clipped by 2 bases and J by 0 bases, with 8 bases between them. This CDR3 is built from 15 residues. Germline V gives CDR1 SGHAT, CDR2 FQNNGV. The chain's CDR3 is CASSLWSASYNEQFF. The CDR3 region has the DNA TGTGCCAGCAGCTTATGGTCAGCCTCCTACAATGAGCAGTTCTTC. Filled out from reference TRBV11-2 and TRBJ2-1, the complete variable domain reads EAGVAQSPRYKIIEKRQSVAFWCNPISGHATLYWYQQILGQGPKLLIQFQNNGVVDDSQLPKDRFSAERLKGVDSTLKIQPAKLEDSAVYLCASSLWSASYNEQFFGPGTRLTVL.

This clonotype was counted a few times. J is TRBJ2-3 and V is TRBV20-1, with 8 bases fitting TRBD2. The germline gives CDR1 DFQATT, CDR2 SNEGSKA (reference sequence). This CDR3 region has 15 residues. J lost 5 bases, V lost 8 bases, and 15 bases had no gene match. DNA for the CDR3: TGCAGTCCCCCGGGGAGCGGGAGAGGGGGAGATACGCAGTATTTT. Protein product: CSPPGSGRGGDTQYF.

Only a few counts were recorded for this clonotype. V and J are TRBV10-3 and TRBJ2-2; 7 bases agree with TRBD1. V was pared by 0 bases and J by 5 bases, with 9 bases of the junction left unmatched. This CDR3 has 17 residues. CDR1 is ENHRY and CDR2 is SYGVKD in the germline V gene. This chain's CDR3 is CAISESEGAVGTGELFF. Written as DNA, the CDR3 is TGTGCCATCAGTGAGTCAGAGGGGGCCGTGGGAACCGGGGAGCTGTTTTTT.

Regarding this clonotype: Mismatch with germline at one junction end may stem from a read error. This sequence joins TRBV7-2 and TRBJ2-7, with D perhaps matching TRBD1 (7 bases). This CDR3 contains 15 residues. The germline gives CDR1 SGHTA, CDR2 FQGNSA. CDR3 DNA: TGTGCCAACAGCCTCACCCCAGGGGGGCGACGGGAGCAGTACTTC. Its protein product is CANSLTPGGRREQYF.

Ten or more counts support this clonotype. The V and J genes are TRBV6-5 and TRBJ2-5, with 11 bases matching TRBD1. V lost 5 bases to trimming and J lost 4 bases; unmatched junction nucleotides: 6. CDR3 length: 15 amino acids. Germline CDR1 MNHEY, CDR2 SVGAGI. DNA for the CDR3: TGTGCCAGCAGTCGGACAGGGGGCGTTGGAGAGACCCAGTACTTC. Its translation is CASSRTGGVGETQYF.

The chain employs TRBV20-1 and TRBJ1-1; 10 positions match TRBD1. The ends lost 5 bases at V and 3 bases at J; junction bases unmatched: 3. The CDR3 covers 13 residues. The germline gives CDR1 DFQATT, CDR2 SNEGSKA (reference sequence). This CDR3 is CSAPGQGYTEAFF. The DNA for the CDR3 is TGCAGTGCTCCGGGACAGGGGTACACTGAAGCTTTCTTT.

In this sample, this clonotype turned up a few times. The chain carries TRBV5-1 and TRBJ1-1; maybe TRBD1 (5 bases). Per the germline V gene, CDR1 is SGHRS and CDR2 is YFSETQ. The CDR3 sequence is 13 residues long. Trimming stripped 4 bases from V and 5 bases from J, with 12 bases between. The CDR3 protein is CASSQGHRTEAFF. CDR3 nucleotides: TGCGCCAGCAGCCAAGGACATCGGACTGAAGCTTTCTTT.

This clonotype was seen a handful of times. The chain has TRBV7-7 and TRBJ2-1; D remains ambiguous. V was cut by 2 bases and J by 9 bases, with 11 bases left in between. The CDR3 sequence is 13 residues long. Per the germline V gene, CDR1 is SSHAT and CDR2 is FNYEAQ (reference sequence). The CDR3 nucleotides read TGTGCCAGCAGCTTATCGGCAGTGGGTGAGCAGTTCTTC. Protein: CASSLSAVGEQFF.